This is a list of T cell receptor beta chains from one sample in a study of T-cell memory formation after mild COVID-19. TCRdb re-derived calls from the 5' RACE reads in MiXCR, one entry per CDR3 protein. The data contain approximately 560,000 distinct CDR3 sequences, around a sixth of them singletons. Sequenced material: PBMCs or a T cell subset sorted from them (not recorded which). The receptors derive from an adult woman who had mild COVID-19 (a few samples of this study predate the infection). Cell type and time point are not known. Each CDR3 is given with its conserved first and last residue. Fields, in order: J gene, V gene, D gene, CDR3 protein. A D gene is named only where the DNA matches it firmly.

TRBJ1-1 | TRBV29-1 | - | CSVGDTEAFF
TRBJ1-1 | TRBV9 | - | CASSASSRDAAFF
TRBJ2-1 | TRBV7-9 | TRBD1 | CASSGGQGVSDEQFF
TRBJ2-2 | TRBV14 | TRBD2 | CASSQVTPGLEIGELFF
TRBJ1-1 | TRBV7-9 | - | CASSFSGTRGTEAFF
TRBJ1-1 | TRBV5-1 | - | CASSSWTGVNTEAFF
TRBJ2-4 | TRBV12-3/TRBV12-4 | - | CASSFGRNGGNIQYF
TRBJ2-7 | TRBV7-9 | TRBD2 | CASSLDTSGEQYF
TRBJ2-1 | TRBV10-3 | TRBD1 | CAIREATGSNEQFF
TRBJ1-4 | TRBV7-2 | - | CASSLARGDAYEKLFF
TRBJ2-5 | TRBV3-1 | TRBD2 | CASFGASGGVQETQYF
TRBJ2-3 | TRBV4-1 | - | CASSQGGTASTDTQYF
TRBJ1-1 | TRBV12-3/TRBV12-4 | TRBD1 | CASRDRGLNTEAFF
TRBJ2-3 | TRBV6-2/TRBV6-3 | TRBD1 | CASSGGTGGSDTQYF
TRBJ1-5 | TRBV7-2 | - | CASSIHSMPQHF
TRBJ2-3 | TRBV7-8 | TRBD2 | CASSPLSGSGIVRDTQYF
TRBJ2-5 | TRBV11-2 | TRBD2 | CASSLLAGVGETQYF
TRBJ1-2 | TRBV27 | TRBD1 | CASSTNRDRGRYGYTF
TRBJ2-1 | TRBV5-4 | - | CASSFRDFYNEQFF
TRBJ2-1 | TRBV5-5 | TRBD1 | CASSLSGQGVEQFF
TRBJ2-2 | TRBV5-5 | TRBD1 | CASSLRDRDELFF
TRBJ2-5 | TRBV29-1 | - | CSVFMGGVRETQYF
TRBJ2-7 | TRBV4-3 | TRBD2 | CASSRSGGQGYEQYF
TRBJ2-7 | TRBV4-1 | - | CASSQDPRSSYEQYF
TRBJ1-1 | TRBV6-1 | TRBD1 | CASSEDSGGVAEAFF
TRBJ2-2 | TRBV3-1 | - | CASSPRFLGSANTGELFF
TRBJ2-2 | TRBV20-1 | TRBD2 | CSAKIAGTRGTGELFF
TRBJ1-1 | TRBV15 | - | CATSRGQMNTEAFF
TRBJ2-1 | TRBV11-2 | - | CASSSWGRNEQFF
TRBJ2-1 | TRBV29-1 | TRBD2 | CSVEDSSGTSGLAEQFF
TRBJ2-1 | TRBV12-3/TRBV12-4 | TRBD2 | CASTMRRLAGGLHNEQFF
TRBJ2-2 | TRBV30 | TRBD1 | CAWFSPGQGAGELFF
TRBJ1-6 | TRBV20-1 | - | CSARDGTGDFNSPLHF
TRBJ2-5 | TRBV19 | TRBD1 | CASSTRGQGAKKQETQYF
TRBJ2-3 | TRBV24-1 | - | CATSDFGARAGTQYF
TRBJ2-7 | TRBV19 | - | CASSIGQGSEQYF
TRBJ2-3 | TRBV7-2 | TRBD2 | CASSLEAGGSTDTQYF
TRBJ2-1 | TRBV5-1 | TRBD2 | CASSLVEEGGPYNEQFF
TRBJ2-5 | TRBV25-1 | TRBD2 | CASSISGQETQYF
TRBJ2-7 | TRBV20-1 | - | CSVRGLDEQYF
TRBJ1-2 | TRBV2 | TRBD1 | CASSETGDGYTF
TRBJ2-1 | TRBV12-3/TRBV12-4 | - | CASTSSVNEQFF
TRBJ2-1 | TRBV29-1 | - | CSVALGVEGEQFF
TRBJ1-1 | TRBV19 | - | CASGLDGEGPNTEAFF
TRBJ1-1 | TRBV7-8 | TRBD1 | CASSRQGPAEAFF
TRBJ2-1 | TRBV9 | TRBD2 | CASSPLATARIEQFF
TRBJ2-7 | TRBV29-1 | TRBD1 | CSVAGGPTGGEIYEQYF
TRBJ1-2 | TRBV5-1 | TRBD1 | CASSLGQGWSGGYTF
TRBJ2-2 | TRBV3-1 | - | CASSLGTPRWGNTGELFF
TRBJ2-7 | TRBV6-2/TRBV6-3 | - | CASSVSGFTYEQYF
TRBJ1-2 | TRBV2 | - | CASSEGPGSGYTF
TRBJ2-5 | TRBV24-1 | - | CATSLTSQETQYF
TRBJ1-2 | TRBV24-1 | - | CATSDPNTPGYTF
TRBJ1-1 | TRBV5-1 | - | CASSQPGPNTEAFF
TRBJ2-2 | TRBV5-1 | - | CASSSMVGLTGELFF
TRBJ1-5 | TRBV19 | - | CASRQGFVGNQPQHF